These T cell receptor beta chains were read from a single sample in a study of blood T cell repertoires in COVID-19. Only in-frame clones appear in the TCRdb table, and some are missing; sequencing was by immunoSEQ multiplex PCR. The data contain approximately 400,000 clones, approximately 89% of them singletons. The sequenced material came from PBMCs or T cells enriched from blood (not recorded which). These receptors were obtained from a man aged 30 to 39 who had recovered from COVID-19. The CDR3 runs from the conserved cysteine through the conserved F or W. The D gene is left open where the match is weak. Not every row has a clone size; where given, it reads once, few, many or a size class.

d_gene	v_gene	abundance	j_gene	CDR3aa	CDR3nt
NA	TRBV10-3	NA	TRBJ2-1	CAISRQVPDNEQFF	TGTGCCATCAGCAGACAGGTGCCCGACAATGAGCAGTTCTTC
TRBD2	TRBV4-1	NA	TRBJ2-7	CASSQASQRGGYEQYF	TGCGCCAGCAGCCAAGCTTCCCAGCGGGGGGGGTACGAGCAGTACTTC
TRBD1	TRBV10-3	NA	TRBJ1-4	CAISEADRGGEKLFF	TGTGCCATCAGTGAGGCGGACAGGGGCGGTGAAAAACTGTTTTTT
TRBD2	TRBV5-1	NA	TRBJ2-1	CASSRTLAGGTDEQFF	TGCGCCAGCAGCCGTACACTAGCGGGGGGCACCGATGAGCAGTTCTTC
NA	TRBV10-3	NA	TRBJ2-5	CAINSGYQETQYF	TGTGCCATCAATTCGGGGTACCAAGAGACCCAGTACTTC
TRBD2	TRBV6-2/TRBV6-3	once	TRBJ2-2	CASSQTGLAGRTGELFF	TGTGCCAGCAGTCAAACCGGACTAGCGGGCCGAACCGGGGAGCTGTTTTTT
NA	TRBV19	NA	TRBJ1-1	CASSSGLNTEAFF	TGTGCCAGTAGTTCAGGGCTGAACACTGAAGCTTTCTTT
NA	TRBV4-1	NA	TRBJ2-1	CASSQDVDSPEQFF	TGCGCCAGCAGCCAAGATGTCGACAGCCCTGAGCAGTTCTTC
TRBD2	TRBV30	NA	TRBJ2-6	CATPTSGGAAGANVLTF	TGTGCCACCCCGACTAGCGGGGGGGCCGCGGGGGCCAACGTCCTGACTTTC
NA	TRBV7-8	NA	TRBJ1-5	CASSFLREPGSQHF	TGTGCCAGCAGCTTTTTAAGGGAGCCTGGGTCCCAGCATTTT
TRBD2	TRBV6-5	few	TRBJ2-1	CASKSAGGADTEQFF	TGTGCCAGCAAGAGCGCGGGGGGGGCCGACACTGAGCAGTTCTTC
TRBD1	TRBV13	NA	TRBJ1-1	CASSRGTGVGFGDAFF	TGTGCCAGCAGCCGTGGGACAGGGGTCGGATTCGGTGACGCTTTCTTT
NA	TRBV7-9	NA	TRBJ2-2	CASSLPGANTGELFF	TGTGCCAGCAGCTTACCAGGGGCGAACACCGGGGAGCTGTTTTTT
NA	TRBV14	NA	TRBJ1-4	CASSAVTEKLFF	TGTGCCAGCAGCGCAGTAACTGAAAAACTGTTTTTT
TRBD1	TRBV19	few	TRBJ1-2	CASKWRQGARDGYTF	TGTGCCAGTAAATGGAGACAGGGGGCGAGAGATGGCTACACCTTC
TRBD1	TRBV11-2	NA	TRBJ1-1	CASSPRTGKNTEAFF	TGTGCCAGCAGCCCCAGGACAGGGAAGAACACTGAAGCTTTCTTT
TRBD1	TRBV10-2	NA	TRBJ1-4	CASSGQGAYEKLFF	TGCGCCAGCAGTGGGCAGGGGGCGTATGAAAAACTGTTTTTT
NA	TRBV4-1	NA	TRBJ1-2	CASSQEARGYGYTF	TGCGCCAGCAGCCAAGAGGCCAGGGGATATGGCTACACCTTC
TRBD2	TRBV10-3	NA	TRBJ2-1	CAISESTGGPSEQFF	TGTGCCATCAGTGAGTCAACGGGGGGGCCAAGTGAGCAGTTCTTC
NA	TRBV11-3	NA	TRBJ2-7	CASSLGGTGDEQYF	TGTGCCAGCAGTTTGGGAGGGACAGGTGACGAGCAGTACTTC
NA	TRBV4-2	NA	TRBJ1-1	CASSQEQGGNTEAFF	TGTGCCAGCAGCCAAGAACAGGGCGGGAACACTGAAGCTTTCTTT
TRBD2	TRBV5-1	NA	TRBJ2-2	CASNLGRAGELFF	TGCGCCAGCAATCTTGGGAGGGCCGGGGAGCTGTTTTTT
TRBD1	TRBV6-2/TRBV6-3	NA	TRBJ1-5	CASSYRGTGGERQPQHF	TGTGCCAGCAGTTACCGCGGGACAGGGGGCGAACGTCAGCCCCAGCATTTT
TRBD2	TRBV27	NA	TRBJ2-1	CASSLRRGKKNEQFF	TGTGCCAGCAGTTTAAGGCGGGGGAAAAAAAATGAGCAGTTCTTC
NA	TRBV6-6	NA	TRBJ1-1	CASSYSDSPSTEAFF	TGTGCCAGCAGTTACTCCGACAGTCCGAGCACTGAAGCTTTCTTT
NA	TRBV19	NA	TRBJ2-2	CASKDQGPYTGELFF	TGTGCCAGTAAGGATCAGGGGCCCTACACCGGGGAGCTGTTTTTT
NA	TRBV18	NA	TRBJ2-1	CASSPPLGGNEQFF	TGTGCCAGCTCACCACCCCTGGGGGGAAATGAGCAGTTCTTC
NA	TRBV27	once	TRBJ2-2	CASSLRRLANTGELFF	TGTGCCAGCAGTTTAAGGCGGCTAGCAAACACCGGGGAGCTGTTTTTT
NA	TRBV6-5	NA	TRBJ2-7	CASGQSSYEQYF	TGTGCCAGCGGGCAGAGCTCCTACGAGCAGTACTTC
NA	TRBV12-3/TRBV12-4	few	TRBJ2-7	CASTLTGYEQYF	TGTGCCAGCACACTTACCGGCTACGAGCAGTACTTC
TRBD1	TRBV27	NA	TRBJ2-2	CASTTTGATGELFF	TGTGCCAGCACCACGACAGGGGCCACCGGGGAGCTGTTTTTT
TRBD1	TRBV27	NA	TRBJ2-7	CASSHRDSPSYEQYF	TGTGCCAGCAGCCATCGGGACAGCCCATCCTACGAGCAGTACTTC
TRBD1	TRBV18	NA	TRBJ1-2	CASSGQGLGNGYTF	TGTGCCAGCTCAGGACAGGGTCTTGGGAATGGCTACACCTTC
NA	TRBV19	NA	TRBJ1-6	CASRAGGSDNSPLHF	TGTGCCAGTAGGGCGGGGGGGAGCGATAATTCACCCCTCCACTTT
NA	TRBV7-8	NA	TRBJ1-6	CASSSGERSSPLHF	TGTGCCAGCAGCTCGGGGGAACGGTCTTCACCCCTCCACTTT
TRBD1	TRBV27	NA	TRBJ1-4	CASSSIWGTGQGGRKLFF	TGTGCCAGCAGTTCCATATGGGGAACGGGACAGGGAGGTCGGAAACTGTTTTTT
TRBD1	TRBV5-1	NA	TRBJ1-4	CASSLDRQGREKLFF	TGCGCCAGCAGCTTGGATCGACAGGGGCGGGAAAAACTGTTTTTT